Listed below are T cell receptor beta chains from one sample, sequenced in a study of T cell clones after liver transplantation. Generated by immunoSEQ multiplex PCR, the TCRdb table keeps only in-frame clones and is missing some. Seen here are tens of thousands of clones, 71% observed once, and the top ten hold about 15%. The sample here was CD4+ T cells from blood, taken before liver transplant. Every receptor here comes from a human donor who received a liver transplant. Each CDR3 is given with its conserved first and last residue.

v_call	cdr3_aa
TRBV10-3	CAISETGNTEAFF
TRBV28	CASSQGQGLHEQYF
TRBV2	CASSGGGQKAVTEKLFF
TRBV5-6	CASSQEGGTYGYTF
TRBV9	CASSVSGGKDTQYF
TRBV6-6	CASSYSDRGRGGELFF
TRBV30	CAWSVRGGAGDTQYF
TRBV11-2	CASSSYEDYGYTF
TRBV19	CARVDSSYEQYF
TRBV19	CASSIDLRGAYNEQFF
TRBV5-1	CASSLSGGAGEQFF
TRBV28	CASSMDRVLEKLFF
TRBV6-5	CASRAHPFNEKLFF
TRBV10-3	CATQGGRDTEAFF
TRBV10-3	CAISESGTGGDTIYF
TRBV19	CASSRTGYTSYEQYF
TRBV19	CASSMGVEAFF
TRBV2	CASKDWGWNTEAFF
TRBV28	CASTERGTEAFF
TRBV11-2	CASSPRLGENEQYF
TRBV9	CASSVASQGAFNEQFF
TRBV5-6	CASSIETGEAFF
TRBV9	CASSVGGGADTQYF
TRBV7-7	CASSLDRDGEQYF